This TCR beta chain originates from a study of technical replicates of blood from a handful of donors. V was cut by 4 bases and J by 7 bases, with 17 bases left in between. CDR3 length: 14 amino acids. Per the germline V gene, CDR1 is SGHAT and CDR2 is FQNNGV. The table came from immunoSEQ multiplex PCR; TCRdb's copy has only in-frame clones and leaves some out. Among approximately 75,000 clones, approximately 96% were seen once, and the ten largest hold around 0.39%. Sequenced input: T cells isolated from PBMCs. The receptor was derived from a human donor in good health. The genes are TRBV11-2 and TRBJ2-7; D is perhaps TRBD2 (5 bases). The CDR3 spells CASSSTDGVGEQYF. The CDR3 region has the DNA TGTGCCAGCAGCTCGACTGACGGGGTTGGGGAGCAGTACTTC.